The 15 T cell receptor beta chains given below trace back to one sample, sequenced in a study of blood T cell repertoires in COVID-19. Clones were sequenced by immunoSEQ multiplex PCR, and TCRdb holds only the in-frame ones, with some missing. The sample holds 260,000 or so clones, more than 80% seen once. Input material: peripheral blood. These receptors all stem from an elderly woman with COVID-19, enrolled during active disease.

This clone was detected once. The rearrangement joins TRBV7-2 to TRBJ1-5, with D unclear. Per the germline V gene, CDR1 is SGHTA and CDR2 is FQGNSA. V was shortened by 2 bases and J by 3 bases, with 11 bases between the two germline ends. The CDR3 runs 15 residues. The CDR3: CASSLQADYNQPQHF. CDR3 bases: TGTGCCAGCAGCTTACAGGCGGACTACAATCAGCCCCAGCATTTT.

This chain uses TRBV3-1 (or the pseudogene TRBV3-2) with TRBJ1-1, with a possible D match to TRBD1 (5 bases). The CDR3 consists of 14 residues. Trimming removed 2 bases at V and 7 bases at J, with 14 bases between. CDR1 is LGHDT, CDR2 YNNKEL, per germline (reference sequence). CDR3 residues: CASSQLGVRGEAFF. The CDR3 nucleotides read TGTGCCAGCAGCCAACTTGGGGTAAGGGGTGAAGCTTTCTTT.

CDR3 nucleotides: TGTGCCAGCAGCCTGCGGGGTAGGGTTGCCGAGCAGTACTTC. Encoded protein: CASSLRGRVAEQYF. J is TRBJ2-7 and V is TRBV5-4, with D maybe TRBD2 (6 bases). The CDR3 runs to 14 residues. Trimming took 4 bases from V and 6 from J, leaving 17 bases between them. The germline CDR1 and CDR2 sequences are SGHNT and YYREEE (reference sequence).

CDR3 sequence reads: CASSFARQSEKLFF. In nucleotides, the CDR3 is TGTGCCAGCAGCTTCGCGCGCCAAAGTGAAAAACTGTTTTTT. This chain connects TRBV11-2 to TRBJ1-4; D is unresolved. The CDR3 loop spans 14 amino acids. V was cut by 3 bases and J by 7 bases, with 12 bases left in between. The germline V gene has CDR1 SGHAT and CDR2 FQNNGV. The whole variable domain, filled in from reference TRBV11-2 and TRBJ1-4, reads EAGVAQSPRYKIIEKRQSVAFWCNPISGHATLYWYQQILGQGPKLLIQFQNNGVVDDSQLPKDRFSAERLKGVDSTLKIQPAKLEDSAVYLCASSFARQSEKLFFGSGTQLSVL.

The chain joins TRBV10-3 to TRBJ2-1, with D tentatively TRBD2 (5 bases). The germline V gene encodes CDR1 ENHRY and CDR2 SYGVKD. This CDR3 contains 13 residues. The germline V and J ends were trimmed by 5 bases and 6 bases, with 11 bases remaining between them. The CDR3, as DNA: TGTGCCATCAGTATATTGGCGGGCAATGAGCAGTTCTTC. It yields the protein CAISILAGNEQFF.

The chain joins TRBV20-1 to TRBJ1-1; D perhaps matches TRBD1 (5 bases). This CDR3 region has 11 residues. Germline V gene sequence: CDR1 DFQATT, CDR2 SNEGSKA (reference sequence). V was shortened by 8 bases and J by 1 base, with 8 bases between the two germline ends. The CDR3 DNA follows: TGCAGTATCGGGGGGAACACTGAAGCTTTCTTT. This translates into CSIGGNTEAFF.

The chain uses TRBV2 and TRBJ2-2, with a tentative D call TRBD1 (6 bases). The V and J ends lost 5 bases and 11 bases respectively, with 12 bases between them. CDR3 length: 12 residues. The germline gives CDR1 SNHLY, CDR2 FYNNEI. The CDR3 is CASSMDSLELFF. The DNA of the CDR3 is TGTGCCAGCAGTATGGACAGCCTTGAGCTGTTTTTT.

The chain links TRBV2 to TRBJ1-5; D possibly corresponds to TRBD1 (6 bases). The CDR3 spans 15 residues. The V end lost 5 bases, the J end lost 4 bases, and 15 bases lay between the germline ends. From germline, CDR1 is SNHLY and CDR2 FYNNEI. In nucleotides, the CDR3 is TGTGCCAGCAGTTCAGAGACAGGAATAAATCAGCCCCAGCATTTT. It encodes CASSSETGINQPQHF.

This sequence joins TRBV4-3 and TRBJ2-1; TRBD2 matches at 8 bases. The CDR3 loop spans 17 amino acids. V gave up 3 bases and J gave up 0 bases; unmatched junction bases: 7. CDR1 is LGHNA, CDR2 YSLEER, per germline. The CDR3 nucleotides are TGCGCCAGCAGCCAGGGATCGGGGGGGAGCTCCTACAATGAGCAGTTCTTC. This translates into CASSQGSGGSSYNEQFF.

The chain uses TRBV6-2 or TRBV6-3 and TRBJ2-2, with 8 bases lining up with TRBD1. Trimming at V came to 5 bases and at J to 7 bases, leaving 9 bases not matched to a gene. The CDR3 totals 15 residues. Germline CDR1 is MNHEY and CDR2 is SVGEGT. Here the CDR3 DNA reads TGTGCCAGCAGTCGTTTGGACAGGGCGATCGGGGAGCTGTTTTTT. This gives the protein CASSRLDRAIGELFF.

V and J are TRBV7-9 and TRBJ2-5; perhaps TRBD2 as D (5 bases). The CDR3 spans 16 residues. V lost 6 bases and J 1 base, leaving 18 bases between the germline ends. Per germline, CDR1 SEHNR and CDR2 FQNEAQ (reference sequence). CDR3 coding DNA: TGTGCCAGCAGAATCGGAGGCGGATTGGTCCAAGAGACCCAGTACTTC. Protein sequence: CASRIGGGLVQETQYF.

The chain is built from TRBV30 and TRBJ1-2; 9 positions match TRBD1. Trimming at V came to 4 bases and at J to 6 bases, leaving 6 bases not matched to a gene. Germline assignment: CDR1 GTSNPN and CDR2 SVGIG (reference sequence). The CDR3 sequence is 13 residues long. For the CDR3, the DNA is TGTGCCTGGATCCCGGACAGGGGAAATGGCTACACCTTC. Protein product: CAWIPDRGNGYTF. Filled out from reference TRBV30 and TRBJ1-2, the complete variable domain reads SQTIHQWPATLVQPVGSPLSLECTVEGTSNPNLYWYRQAAGRGLQLLFYSVGIGQISSEVPQNLSASRPQDRQFILSSKKLLLSDSGFYLCAWIPDRGNGYTFGSGTRLTVV.

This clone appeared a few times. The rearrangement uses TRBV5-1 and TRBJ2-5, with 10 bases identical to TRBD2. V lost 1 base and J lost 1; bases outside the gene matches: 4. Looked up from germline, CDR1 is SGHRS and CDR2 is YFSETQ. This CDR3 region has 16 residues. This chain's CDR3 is CASSLPGLAVQETQYF. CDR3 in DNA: TGCGCCAGCAGCTTGCCTGGACTAGCGGTCCAAGAGACCCAGTACTTC.

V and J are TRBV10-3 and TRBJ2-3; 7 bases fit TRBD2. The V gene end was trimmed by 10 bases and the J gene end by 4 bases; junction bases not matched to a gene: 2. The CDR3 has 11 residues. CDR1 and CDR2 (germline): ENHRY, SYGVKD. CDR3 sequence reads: CATRGADTQYF. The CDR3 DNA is TGTGCCACCCGGGGGGCAGATACGCAGTATTTT.

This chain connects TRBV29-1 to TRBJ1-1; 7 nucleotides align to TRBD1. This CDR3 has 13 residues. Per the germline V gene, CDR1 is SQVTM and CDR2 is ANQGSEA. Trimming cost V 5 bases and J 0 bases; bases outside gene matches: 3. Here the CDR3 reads CSVHRGLNTEAFF. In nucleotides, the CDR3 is TGCAGCGTTCACAGGGGTCTGAACACTGAAGCTTTCTTT.